This T cell receptor (beta chain) was obtained from a study of T cells in Graves' hyperthyroidism and ophthalmopathy. This clonotype was observed many times. Antigen: not known. Study-level points and caveats: Clonotypes that were expanded in thyroid above 0.001 mostly appeared in blood too. Progression to ophthalmopathy was predicted a median of 6.5 months early.

TCR beta CDR3 regions were amplified from RNA. HTBI primers were employed in a first-round RT-PCR of the TCR CDR3. TCRdb passed the multiplex PCR reads through MiXCR, listing each CDR3 protein once. Of fewer than 550,000 distinct CDR3 sequences listed, around 22% are singletons. Trimming cost V 3 bases and J 0 bases; bases outside gene matches: 4. Germline loops: CDR1 DFQATT, CDR2 SNEGSKA (reference sequence). The CDR3 spans 14 residues. The TCR originated in a woman aged 30 to 39 with Graves' ophthalmopathy. J is TRBJ1-1 and V is TRBV20-1; 7 bases are a match to TRBD1. The sample consisted of blood. CDR3 DNA sequence: TGCAGTGCTAGGACAGGGCCCATGAACACTGAAGCTTTCTTT. Its protein product is CSARTGPMNTEAFF.